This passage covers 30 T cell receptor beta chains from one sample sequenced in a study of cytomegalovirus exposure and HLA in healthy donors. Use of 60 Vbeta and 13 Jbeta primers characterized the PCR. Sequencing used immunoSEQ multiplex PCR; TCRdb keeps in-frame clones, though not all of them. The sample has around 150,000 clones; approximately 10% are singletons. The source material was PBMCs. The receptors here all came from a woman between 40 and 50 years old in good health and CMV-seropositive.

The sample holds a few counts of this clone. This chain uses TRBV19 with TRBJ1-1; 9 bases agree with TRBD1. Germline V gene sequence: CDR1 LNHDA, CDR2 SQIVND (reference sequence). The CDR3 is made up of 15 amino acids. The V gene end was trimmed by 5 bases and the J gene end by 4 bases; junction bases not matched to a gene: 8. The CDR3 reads CASSLRTGVGTEAFF. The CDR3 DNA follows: TGTGCCAGTAGTCTCCGGACAGGGGTGGGCACTGAAGCTTTCTTT.

This CDR3 is CASSRGTGESTEAFF. Here the CDR3 DNA reads TGCGCCAGCAGCAGAGGGACAGGGGAGAGCACTGAAGCTTTCTTT. The rearrangement links TRBV5-1 to TRBJ1-1; 10 nucleotides line up with TRBD1. Germline lookup yields CDR1 SGHRS and CDR2 YFSETQ. V shed 4 bases, J shed 4 bases, and the junction held 7 bases outside the gene matches. This CDR3 has 15 residues.

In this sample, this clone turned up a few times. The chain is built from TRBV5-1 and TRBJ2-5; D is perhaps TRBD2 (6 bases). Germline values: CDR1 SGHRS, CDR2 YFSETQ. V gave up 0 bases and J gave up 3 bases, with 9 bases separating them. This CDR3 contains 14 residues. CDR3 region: CASSLARREETQYF. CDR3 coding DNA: TGCGCCAGCAGCTTGGCCAGGAGGGAAGAGACCCAGTACTTC. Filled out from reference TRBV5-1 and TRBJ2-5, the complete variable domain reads KAGVTQTPRYLIKTRGQQVTLSCSPISGHRSVSWYQQTPGQGLQFLFEYFSETQRNKGNFPGRFSGRQFSNSRSEMNVSTLELGDSALYLCASSLARREETQYFGPGTRLLVL.

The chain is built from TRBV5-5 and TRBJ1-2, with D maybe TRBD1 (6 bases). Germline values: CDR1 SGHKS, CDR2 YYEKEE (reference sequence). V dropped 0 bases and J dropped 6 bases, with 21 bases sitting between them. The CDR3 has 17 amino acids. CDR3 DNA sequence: TGTGCCAGCAGCTTGGCCTCGAGGGGGGGTGAAGGGAATGGCTACACCTTC. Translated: CASSLASRGGEGNGYTF.

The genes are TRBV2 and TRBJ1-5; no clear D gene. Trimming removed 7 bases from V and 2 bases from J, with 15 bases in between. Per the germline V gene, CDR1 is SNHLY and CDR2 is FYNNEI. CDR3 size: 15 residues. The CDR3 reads CASTRTYGGNQPQHF. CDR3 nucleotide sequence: TGTGCCAGCACCCGAACATATGGAGGCAATCAGCCCCAGCATTTT.

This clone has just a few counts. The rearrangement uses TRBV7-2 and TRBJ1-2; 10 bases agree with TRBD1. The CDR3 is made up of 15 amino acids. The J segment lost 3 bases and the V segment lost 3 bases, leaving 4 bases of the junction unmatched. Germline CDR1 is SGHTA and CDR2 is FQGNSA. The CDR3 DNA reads TGTGCCAGCAGCTTTCCCGGGACAGGGGACTATGGCTACACCTTC. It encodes CASSFPGTGDYGYTF. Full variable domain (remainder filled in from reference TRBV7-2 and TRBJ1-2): GAGVSQSPSNKVTEKGKDVELRCDPISGHTALYWYRQSLGQGLEFLIYFQGNSAPDKSGLPSDRFSAERTGGSVSTLTIQRTQQEDSAVYLCASSFPGTGDYGYTFGSGTRLTVV.

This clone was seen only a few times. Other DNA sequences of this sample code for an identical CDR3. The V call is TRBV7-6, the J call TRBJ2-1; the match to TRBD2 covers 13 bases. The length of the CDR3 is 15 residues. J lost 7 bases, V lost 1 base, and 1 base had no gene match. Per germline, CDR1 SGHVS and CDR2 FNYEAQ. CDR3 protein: CASSLGTSGGNEQFF. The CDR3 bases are TGTGCCAGCAGCTTAGGGACTAGCGGGGGAAATGAGCAGTTCTTC. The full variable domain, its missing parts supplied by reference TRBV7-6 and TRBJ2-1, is GAGVSQSPRYKVTKRGQDVALRCDPISGHVSLYWYRQALGQGPEFLTYFNYEAQQDKSGLPNDRFSAERPEGSISTLTIQRTEQRDSAMYRCASSLGTSGGNEQFFGPGTRLTVL.

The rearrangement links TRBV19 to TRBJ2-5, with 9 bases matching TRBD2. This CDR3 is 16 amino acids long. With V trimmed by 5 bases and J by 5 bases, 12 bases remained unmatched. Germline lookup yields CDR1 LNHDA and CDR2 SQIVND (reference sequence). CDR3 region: CASSPGGGGAGETQYF. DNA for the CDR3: TGTGCCAGTAGTCCGGGTGGCGGGGGGGCCGGGGAGACCCAGTACTTC.

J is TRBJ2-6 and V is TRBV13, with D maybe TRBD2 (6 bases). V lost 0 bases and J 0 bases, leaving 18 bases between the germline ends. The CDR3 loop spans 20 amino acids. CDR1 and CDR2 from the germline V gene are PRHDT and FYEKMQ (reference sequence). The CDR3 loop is CASSLGQLGGPLSGANVLTF. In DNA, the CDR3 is TGTGCCAGCAGCTTAGGTCAATTGGGGGGACCGCTCTCTGGGGCCAACGTCCTGACTTTC.

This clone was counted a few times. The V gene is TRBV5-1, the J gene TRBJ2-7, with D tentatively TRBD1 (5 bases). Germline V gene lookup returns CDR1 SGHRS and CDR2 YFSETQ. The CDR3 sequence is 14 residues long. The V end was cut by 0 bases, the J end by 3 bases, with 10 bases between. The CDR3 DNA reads TGCGCCAGCAGCTTGGGGCAGGGTATCTACGAGCAGTACTTC. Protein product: CASSLGQGIYEQYF. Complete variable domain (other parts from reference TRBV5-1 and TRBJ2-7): KAGVTQTPRYLIKTRGQQVTLSCSPISGHRSVSWYQQTPGQGLQFLFEYFSETQRNKGNFPGRFSGRQFSNSRSEMNVSTLELGDSALYLCASSLGQGIYEQYFGPGTRLTVT.

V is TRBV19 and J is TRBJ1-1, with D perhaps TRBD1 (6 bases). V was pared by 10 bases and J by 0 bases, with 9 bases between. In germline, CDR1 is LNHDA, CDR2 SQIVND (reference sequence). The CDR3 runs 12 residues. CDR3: CATQGMNTEAFF. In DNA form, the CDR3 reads TGTGCCACCCAGGGGATGAACACTGAAGCTTTCTTT. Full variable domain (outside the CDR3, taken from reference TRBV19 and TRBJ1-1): DGGITQSPKYLFRKEGQNVTLSCEQNLNHDAMYWYRQDPGQGLRLIYYSQIVNDFQKGDIAEGYSVSREKKESFPLTVTSAQKNPTAFYLCATQGMNTEAFFGQGTRLTVV.

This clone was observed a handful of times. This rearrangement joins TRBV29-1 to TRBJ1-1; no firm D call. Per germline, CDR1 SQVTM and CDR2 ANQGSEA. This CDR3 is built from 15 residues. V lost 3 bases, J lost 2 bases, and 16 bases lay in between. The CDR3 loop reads CSVDSLQRLNTEAFF. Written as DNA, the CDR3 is TGCAGCGTTGATTCGCTCCAGAGGCTTAACACTGAAGCTTTCTTT.

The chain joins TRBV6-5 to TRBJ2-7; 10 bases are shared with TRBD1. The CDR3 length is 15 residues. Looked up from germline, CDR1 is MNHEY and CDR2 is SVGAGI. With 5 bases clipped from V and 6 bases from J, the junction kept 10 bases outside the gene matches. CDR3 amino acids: CASSSRQGAVFEQYF. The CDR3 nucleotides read TGTGCCAGCAGTAGTCGACAGGGGGCTGTCTTCGAGCAGTACTTC.

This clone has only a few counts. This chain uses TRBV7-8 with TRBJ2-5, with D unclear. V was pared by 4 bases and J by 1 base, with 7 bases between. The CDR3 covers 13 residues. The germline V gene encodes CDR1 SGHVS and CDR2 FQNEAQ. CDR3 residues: CASSSGSQETQYF. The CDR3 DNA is TGTGCCAGCAGCTCGGGTTCCCAAGAGACCCAGTACTTC.

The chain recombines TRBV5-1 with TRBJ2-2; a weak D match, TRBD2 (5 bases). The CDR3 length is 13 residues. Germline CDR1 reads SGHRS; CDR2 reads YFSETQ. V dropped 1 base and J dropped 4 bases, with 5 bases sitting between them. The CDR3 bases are TGCGCCAGCAGCTTGACTAGCACCGGGGAGCTGTTTTTT. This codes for CASSLTSTGELFF.

The CDR3 nucleotides are TGTGCCAGCAGTTGGGGAGGGCGGAGCCACTCTGGGGCCAACGTCCTGACTTTC. It yields the protein CASSWGGRSHSGANVLTF. The rearrangement joins TRBV7-8 to TRBJ2-6, with 7 bases matching TRBD2. With 6 bases clipped from V and 0 bases from J, the junction kept 11 bases outside the gene matches. The CDR3 length is 18 residues. CDR1 is SGHVS and CDR2 is FQNEAQ in the germline V gene.

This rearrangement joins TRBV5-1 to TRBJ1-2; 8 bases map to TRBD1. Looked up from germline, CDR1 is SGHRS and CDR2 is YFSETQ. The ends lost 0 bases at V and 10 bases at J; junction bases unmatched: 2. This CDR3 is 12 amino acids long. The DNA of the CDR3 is TGCGCCAGCAGCTTGGTACAGGGGGACTACACCTTC. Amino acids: CASSLVQGDYTF. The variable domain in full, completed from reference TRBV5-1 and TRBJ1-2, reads KAGVTQTPRYLIKTRGQQVTLSCSPISGHRSVSWYQQTPGQGLQFLFEYFSETQRNKGNFPGRFSGRQFSNSRSEMNVSTLELGDSALYLCASSLVQGDYTFGSGTRLTVV.

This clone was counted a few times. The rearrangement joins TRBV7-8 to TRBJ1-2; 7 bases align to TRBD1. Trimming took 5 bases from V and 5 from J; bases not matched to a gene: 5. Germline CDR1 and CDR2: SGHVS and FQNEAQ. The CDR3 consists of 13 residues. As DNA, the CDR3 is TGTGCCAGCAGCCCCGACAGGGATTATGGCTACACCTTC. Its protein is CASSPDRDYGYTF.

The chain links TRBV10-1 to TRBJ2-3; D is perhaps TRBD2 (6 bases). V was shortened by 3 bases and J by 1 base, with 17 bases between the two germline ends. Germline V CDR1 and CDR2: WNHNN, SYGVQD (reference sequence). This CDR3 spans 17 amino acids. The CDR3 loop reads CASSDTGTPVGTDTQYF. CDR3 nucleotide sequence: TGCGCCAGCAGTGATACCGGGACTCCGGTCGGCACAGATACGCAGTATTTT.

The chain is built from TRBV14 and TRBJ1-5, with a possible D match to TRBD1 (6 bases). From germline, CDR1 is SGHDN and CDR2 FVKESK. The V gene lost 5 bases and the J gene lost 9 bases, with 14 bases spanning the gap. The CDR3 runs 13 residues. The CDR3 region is CASSFDRTGPQHF. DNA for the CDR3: TGTGCCAGCAGCTTCGACAGGACGGGGCCCCAGCATTTT.

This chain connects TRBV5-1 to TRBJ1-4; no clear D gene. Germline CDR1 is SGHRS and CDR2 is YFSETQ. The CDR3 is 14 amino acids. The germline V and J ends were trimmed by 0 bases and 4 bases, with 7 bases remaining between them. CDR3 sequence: CASSLDGVNEKLFF. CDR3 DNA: TGCGCCAGCAGCTTGGACGGAGTTAATGAAAAACTGTTTTTT. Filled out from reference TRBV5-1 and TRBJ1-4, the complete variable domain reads KAGVTQTPRYLIKTRGQQVTLSCSPISGHRSVSWYQQTPGQGLQFLFEYFSETQRNKGNFPGRFSGRQFSNSRSEMNVSTLELGDSALYLCASSLDGVNEKLFFGSGTQLSVL.

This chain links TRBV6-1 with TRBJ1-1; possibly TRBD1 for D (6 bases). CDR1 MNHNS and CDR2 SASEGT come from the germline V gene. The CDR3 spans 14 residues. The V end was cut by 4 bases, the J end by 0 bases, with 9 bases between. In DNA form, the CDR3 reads TGTGCCAGCAGTGTACACAGGGTGAACACTGAAGCTTTCTTT. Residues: CASSVHRVNTEAFF.

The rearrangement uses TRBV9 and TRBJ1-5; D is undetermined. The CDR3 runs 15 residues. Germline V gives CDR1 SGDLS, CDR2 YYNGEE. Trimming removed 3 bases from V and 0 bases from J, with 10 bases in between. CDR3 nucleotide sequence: TGTGCCAGCAGCGCAGGAATTTATAGCAATCAGCCCCAGCATTTT. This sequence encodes CASSAGIYSNQPQHF.

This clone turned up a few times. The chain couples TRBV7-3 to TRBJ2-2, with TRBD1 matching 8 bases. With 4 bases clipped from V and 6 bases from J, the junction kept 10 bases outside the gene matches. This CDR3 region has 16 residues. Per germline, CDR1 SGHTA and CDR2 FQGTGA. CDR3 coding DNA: TGTGCCAGCAGCTCGGCGGGCGGCAGGGGGCCCGGGGAGCTGTTTTTT. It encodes CASSSAGGRGPGELFF.

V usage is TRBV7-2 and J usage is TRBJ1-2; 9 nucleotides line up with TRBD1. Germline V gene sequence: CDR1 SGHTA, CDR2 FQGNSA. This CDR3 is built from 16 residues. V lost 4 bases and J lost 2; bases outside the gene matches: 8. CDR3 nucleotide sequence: TGTGCCAGCAGCTCCGAGAGGGGGACAGGGAACTATGGCTACACCTTC. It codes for CASSSERGTGNYGYTF.

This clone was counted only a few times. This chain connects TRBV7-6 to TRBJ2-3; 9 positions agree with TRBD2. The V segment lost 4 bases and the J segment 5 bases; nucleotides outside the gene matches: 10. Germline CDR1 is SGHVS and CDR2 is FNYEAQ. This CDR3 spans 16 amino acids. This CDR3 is CASSSVGGGAGDTQYF. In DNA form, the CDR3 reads TGTGCCAGCAGCTCAGTAGGCGGGGGGGCGGGAGATACGCAGTATTTT.

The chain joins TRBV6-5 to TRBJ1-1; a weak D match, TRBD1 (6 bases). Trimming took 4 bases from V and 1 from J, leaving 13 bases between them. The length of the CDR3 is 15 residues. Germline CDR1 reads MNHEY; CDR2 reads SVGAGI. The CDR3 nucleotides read TGTGCCAGCAGTTTCTTGGGGGCCGGGAACACTGAAGCTTTCTTT. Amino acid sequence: CASSFLGAGNTEAFF.

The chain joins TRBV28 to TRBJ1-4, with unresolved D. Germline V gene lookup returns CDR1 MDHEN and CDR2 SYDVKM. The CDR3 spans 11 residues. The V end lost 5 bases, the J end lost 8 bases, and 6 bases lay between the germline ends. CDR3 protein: CASSPGEKLFF. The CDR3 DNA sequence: TGTGCCAGCAGTCCCGGGGAAAAACTGTTTTTT.

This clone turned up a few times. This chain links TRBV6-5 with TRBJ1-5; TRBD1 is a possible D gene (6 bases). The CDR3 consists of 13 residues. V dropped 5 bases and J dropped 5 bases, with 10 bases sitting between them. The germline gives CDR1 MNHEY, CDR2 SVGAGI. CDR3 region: CASSPTGYQPQHF. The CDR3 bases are TGTGCCAGCAGTCCTACAGGGTATCAGCCCCAGCATTTT.

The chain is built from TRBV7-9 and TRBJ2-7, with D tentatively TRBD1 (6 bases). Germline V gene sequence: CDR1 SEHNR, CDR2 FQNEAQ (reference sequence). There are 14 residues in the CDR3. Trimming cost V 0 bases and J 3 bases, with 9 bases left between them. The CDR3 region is CASSLAGQFYEQYF. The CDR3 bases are TGTGCCAGCAGCTTAGCGGGACAATTCTACGAGCAGTACTTC.